This T cell receptor (beta chain) was observed in a study of technical replicates of blood from a handful of donors. Clones were sequenced by immunoSEQ multiplex PCR, and TCRdb holds only the in-frame ones, with some missing. The sample has 10,000 or so clones; roughly 93% are singletons. J gave up 8 bases and V 8 bases, and 5 bases lay outside the gene matches. CDR1 is SEHNR, CDR2 FQNEAQ, per germline (reference sequence). The CDR3 is made up of 13 amino acids. The chain has TRBV7-9 and TRBJ1-4; 10 positions agree with TRBD1. Sample: PBMCs. This TCR was sampled from a human donor in good health. CDR3 nucleotides: TGTGCCAGCCAGGGACAGGGGCTGGAAAAACTGTTTTTT. The encoded protein is CASQGQGLEKLFF.